The clone carrying this TCR beta chain was recorded only once. Antigen: not known. The germline V gene encodes CDR1 MNHNS and CDR2 SASEGT. V lost 1 base, J lost 3 bases, and 10 bases lay in between. The CDR3 extends over 16 amino acids. Researchers ran the PCR with 60 Vbeta and 13 Jbeta primers. This table comes from immunoSEQ multiplex PCR, and its TCRdb copy is limited to in-frame clones, with some not included. The data hold some 170,000 clones, with 80% to 90% observed a single time. This specimen belongs to a study of cytomegalovirus exposure and HLA in healthy donors. Study context: Early on, a data release was issued that held 80 million or so unique TCRs from HLA-typed donors.

Study observations and caveats: Accurate prediction of most subjects' HLA-A and HLA-B alleles from TCR beta sequences was reported. In an earlier analysis, most TCR beta V segments were productive about 90% or about 30% of the time. Likely technical artifact: a cluster of highly shared sequence variants.

This chain connects TRBV6-1 to TRBJ1-6; D uncertain. This sequence originates from a woman in her thirties in good health and CMV-seropositive. The sample was PBMCs. The CDR3 coding sequence is TGTGCCAGCAGTGAAGTGATCGCAGTCTATAATTCACCCCTCCACTTT. Encoded protein: CASSEVIAVYNSPLHF.